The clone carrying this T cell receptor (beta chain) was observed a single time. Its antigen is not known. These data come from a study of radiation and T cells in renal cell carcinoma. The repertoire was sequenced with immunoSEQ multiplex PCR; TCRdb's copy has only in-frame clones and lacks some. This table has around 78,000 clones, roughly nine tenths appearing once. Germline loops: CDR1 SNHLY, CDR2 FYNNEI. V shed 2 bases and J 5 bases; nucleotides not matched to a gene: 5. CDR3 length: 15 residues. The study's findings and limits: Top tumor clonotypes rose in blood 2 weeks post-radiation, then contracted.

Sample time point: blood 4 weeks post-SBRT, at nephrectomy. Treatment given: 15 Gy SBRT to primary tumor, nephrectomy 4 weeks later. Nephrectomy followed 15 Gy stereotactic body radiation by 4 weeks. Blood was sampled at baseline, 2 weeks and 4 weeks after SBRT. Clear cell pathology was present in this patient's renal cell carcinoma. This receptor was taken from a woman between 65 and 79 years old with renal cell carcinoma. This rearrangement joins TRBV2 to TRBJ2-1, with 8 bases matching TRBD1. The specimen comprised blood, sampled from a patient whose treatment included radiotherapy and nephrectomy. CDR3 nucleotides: TGTGCCAGCAGTGAACTAAGGACAGGGAACAATGAGCAGTTCTTC. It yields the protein CASSELRTGNNEQFF.